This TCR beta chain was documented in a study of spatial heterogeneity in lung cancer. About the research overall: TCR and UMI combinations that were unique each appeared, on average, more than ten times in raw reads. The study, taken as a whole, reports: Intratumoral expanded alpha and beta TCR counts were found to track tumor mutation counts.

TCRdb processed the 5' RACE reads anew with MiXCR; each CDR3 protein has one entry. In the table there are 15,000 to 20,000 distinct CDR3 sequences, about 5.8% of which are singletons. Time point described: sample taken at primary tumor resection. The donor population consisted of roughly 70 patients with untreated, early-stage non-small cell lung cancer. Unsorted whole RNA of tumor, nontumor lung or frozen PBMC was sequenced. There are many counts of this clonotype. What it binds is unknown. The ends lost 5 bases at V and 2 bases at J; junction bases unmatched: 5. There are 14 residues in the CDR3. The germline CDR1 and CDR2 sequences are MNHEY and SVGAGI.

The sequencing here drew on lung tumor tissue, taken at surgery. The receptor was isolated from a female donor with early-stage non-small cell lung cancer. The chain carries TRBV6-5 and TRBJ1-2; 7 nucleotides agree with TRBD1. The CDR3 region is CASSPGQANYGYTF. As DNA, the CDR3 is TGTGCCAGCAGTCCCGGACAGGCGAACTATGGCTACACCTTC.